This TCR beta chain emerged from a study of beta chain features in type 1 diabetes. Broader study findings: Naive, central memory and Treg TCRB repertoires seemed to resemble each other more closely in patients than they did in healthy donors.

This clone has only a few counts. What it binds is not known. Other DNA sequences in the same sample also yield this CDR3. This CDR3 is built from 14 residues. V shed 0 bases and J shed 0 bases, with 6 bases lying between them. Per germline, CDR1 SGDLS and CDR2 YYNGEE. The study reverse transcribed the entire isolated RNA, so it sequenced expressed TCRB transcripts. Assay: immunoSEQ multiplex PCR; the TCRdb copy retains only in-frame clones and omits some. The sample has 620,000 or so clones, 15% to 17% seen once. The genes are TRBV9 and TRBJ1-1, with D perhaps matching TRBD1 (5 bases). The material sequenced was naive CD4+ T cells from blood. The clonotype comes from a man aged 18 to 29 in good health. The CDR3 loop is CASSVAGLNTEAFF. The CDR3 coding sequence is TGTGCCAGCAGCGTAGCGGGGCTGAACACTGAAGCTTTCTTT.